This TCR beta chain was obtained from a study of post-analysis software for immune sequencing data. Overall study context: Several disease courses (relapsing-remitting, secondary progressive and progressive-relapsing) of multiple sclerosis were included.

Comments on this clonotype: Its antigen is unknown.

Unique molecular identifiers had been added to the TCR beta cDNA libraries. TCRdb fed the PCR reads into MiXCR, producing one record per CDR3 protein. The sample contains hundreds of thousands of distinct CDR3 sequences, 25% to 30% of which appear only once. Unmatched junction bases numbered 23, after V lost 4 bases and J lost 2 bases. The CDR3 contains 21 residues. Germline-derived CDR1 and CDR2 are MRHNA and SNTAGT. Whole-study findings and limits: Patients carried five TRBV segments more frequently than controls did, and TRBV5-6, TRBV5-1 and TRBV20-1 were among them. Relative to controls, patients with multiple sclerosis showed significantly lower normalized Chao1 diversity.

The gene calls are TRBV6-4 and TRBJ2-3, with 8 bases fitting TRBD2. This clonotype was obtained from a girl under 18 with multiple sclerosis. What was sequenced was blood. CDR3 region: CASSASRVGRAWFFTTDTQYF. CDR3 nucleotide sequence: TGTGCCAGCAGTGCCTCTCGAGTCGGGAGGGCCTGGTTCTTCACCACAGATACGCAGTATTTT.